This TCR beta chain is drawn from a study of blood T cell repertoires in COVID-19. Produced via immunoSEQ multiplex PCR; TCRdb's table is partial and in-frame only. The repertoire holds fewer than 400,000 clones, with approximately 91% as singletons. The CDR3 loop spans 13 amino acids. This clone showed up just a few times. The chain has TRBV21-1 and TRBJ1-1; the listed D gene, TRBD1, was not tested against the DNA. TRBV21-1 has pseudogene status. Sequencing used PBMCs or T cells enriched from blood (not recorded which). The origin of this receptor is a woman in her twenties or thirties who had been exposed to COVID-19. The CDR3 is CASSKAANTEAFF. In DNA form, the CDR3 reads TGTGCCAGCAGCAAAGCGGCGAACACTGAAGCTTTCTTT.